This T cell receptor beta chain was obtained from a study of T cell changes during pregnancy in multiple sclerosis. The germline V and J ends were trimmed by 6 bases and 11 bases, with 22 bases remaining between them. The CDR3 extends over 13 amino acids. Germline CDR1 SQVTM, CDR2 ANQGSEA. Assay: immunoSEQ multiplex PCR; the TCRdb copy retains only in-frame clones and omits some. Among about 70,000 clones listed, 90% to 95% were seen once. This clone was detected once. This TCR was sampled from a female donor in good health, enrolled as a control in a pregnancy study. Source: peripheral blood, taken in the third trimester of pregnancy. The V and J genes are TRBV29-1 and TRBJ1-1; the D gene is possibly TRBD1 (6 bases). The CDR3 DNA reads TGCAGCGTCGCTGGGCGGACAGTGGTATCCGCTTTCTTT. As protein: CSVAGRTVVSAFF.